Described below is a single T cell receptor (beta chain) sequence and its context. These data come from a study of blood T cell repertoires in COVID-19. CDR3 size: 18 residues. The V segment lost 4 bases and the J segment 0 bases; nucleotides outside the gene matches: 12. Germline V CDR1 and CDR2: MGHRA, YSYEKL. Under the authors' procedure: It was from reference gene primer amplification that nucleated cell counts were estimated. Using immunoSEQ multiplex PCR, the repertoire was profiled, and TCRdb retains in-frame clones only, with some absent. V, J and clone size derive from that table, while D and trimming were established from the DNA sequence. This sample carries about 97,000 clones, more than 85% of them seen once, and the ten largest clones take less than 5.5%.

Sequenced input: peripheral blood. The receptor was derived from a man between 18 and 29 years old with acute or convalescent COVID-19. The rearrangement joins TRBV4-1 to TRBJ2-3, with TRBD2 matching 8 bases. CDR3 protein: CASSLSGGLGSSTDTQYF. CDR3 in DNA: TGCGCCAGCAGCCTAAGCGGGGGCCTCGGTTCTAGCACAGATACGCAGTATTTT.